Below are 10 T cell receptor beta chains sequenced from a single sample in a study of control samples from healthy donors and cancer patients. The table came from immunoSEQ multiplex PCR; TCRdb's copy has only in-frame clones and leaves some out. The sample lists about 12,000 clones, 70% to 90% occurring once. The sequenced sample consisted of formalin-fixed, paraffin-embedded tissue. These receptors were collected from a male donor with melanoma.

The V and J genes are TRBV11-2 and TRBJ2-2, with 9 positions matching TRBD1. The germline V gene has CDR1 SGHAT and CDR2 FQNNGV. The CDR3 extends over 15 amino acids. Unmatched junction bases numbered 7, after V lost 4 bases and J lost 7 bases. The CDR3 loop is CASSSGTGIFGELFF. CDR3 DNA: TGTGCCAGCAGCTCCGGGACAGGGATCTTCGGGGAGCTGTTTTTT.

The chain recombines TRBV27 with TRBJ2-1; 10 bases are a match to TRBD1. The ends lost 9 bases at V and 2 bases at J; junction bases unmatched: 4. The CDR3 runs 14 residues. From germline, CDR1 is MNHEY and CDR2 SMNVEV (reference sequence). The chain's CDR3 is CASWTGGAYNEQFF. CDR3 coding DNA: TGTGCCAGTTGGACAGGGGGAGCCTACAATGAGCAGTTCTTC.

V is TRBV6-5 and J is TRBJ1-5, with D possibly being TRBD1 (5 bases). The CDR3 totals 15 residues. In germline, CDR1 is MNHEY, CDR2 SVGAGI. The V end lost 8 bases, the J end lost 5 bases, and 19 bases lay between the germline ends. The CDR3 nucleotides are TGTGCCAGCGGCAGGACTCGGGGGGGGGATCAGCCCCAGCATTTT. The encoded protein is CASGRTRGGDQPQHF.

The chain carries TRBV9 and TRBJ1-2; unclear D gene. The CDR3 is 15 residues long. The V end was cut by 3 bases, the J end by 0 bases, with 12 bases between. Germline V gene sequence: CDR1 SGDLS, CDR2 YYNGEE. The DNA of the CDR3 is TGTGCCAGCAGCGCCCGACCGGATACTAACTATGGCTACACCTTC. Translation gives CASSARPDTNYGYTF.

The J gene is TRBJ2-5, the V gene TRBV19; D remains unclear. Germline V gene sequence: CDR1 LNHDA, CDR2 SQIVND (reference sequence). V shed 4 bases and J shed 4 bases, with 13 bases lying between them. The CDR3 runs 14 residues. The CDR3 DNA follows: TGTGCCAGTAGTAGTGGCCTATTGGCAGAGACCCAGTACTTC. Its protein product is CASSSGLLAETQYF. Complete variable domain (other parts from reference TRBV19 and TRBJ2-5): DGGITQSPKYLFRKEGQNVTLSCEQNLNHDAMYWYRQDPGQGLRLIYYSQIVNDFQKGDIAEGYSVSREKKESFPLTVTSAQKNPTAFYLCASSSGLLAETQYFGPGTRLLVL.

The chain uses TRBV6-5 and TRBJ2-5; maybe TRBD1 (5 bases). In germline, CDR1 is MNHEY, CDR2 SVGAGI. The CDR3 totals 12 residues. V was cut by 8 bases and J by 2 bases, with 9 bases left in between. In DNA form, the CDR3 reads TGTGCCAGCGCCAGACAGCAAGAGACCCAGTACTTC. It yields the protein CASARQQETQYF.

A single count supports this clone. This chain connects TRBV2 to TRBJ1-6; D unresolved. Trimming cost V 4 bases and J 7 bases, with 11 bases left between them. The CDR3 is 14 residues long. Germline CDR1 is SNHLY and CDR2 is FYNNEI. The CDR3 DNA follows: TGTGCCAGCAGTGGGGAAATGGGCAATTCACCCCTCCACTTT. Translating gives CASSGEMGNSPLHF.

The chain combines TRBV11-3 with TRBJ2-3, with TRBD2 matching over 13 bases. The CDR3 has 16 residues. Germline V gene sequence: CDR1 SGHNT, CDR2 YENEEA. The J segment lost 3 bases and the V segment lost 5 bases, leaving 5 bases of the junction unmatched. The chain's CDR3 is CASSDGTSGITDTQYF. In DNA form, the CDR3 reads TGTGCCAGCAGCGACGGGACTAGCGGGATTACAGATACGCAGTATTTT.

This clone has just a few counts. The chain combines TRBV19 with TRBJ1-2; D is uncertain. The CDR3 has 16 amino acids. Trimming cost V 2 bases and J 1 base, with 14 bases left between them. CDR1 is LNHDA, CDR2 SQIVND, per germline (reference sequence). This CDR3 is CASSISRGVINYGYTF. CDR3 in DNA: TGTGCCAGTAGTATAAGTCGAGGTGTCATTAACTATGGCTACACCTTC.

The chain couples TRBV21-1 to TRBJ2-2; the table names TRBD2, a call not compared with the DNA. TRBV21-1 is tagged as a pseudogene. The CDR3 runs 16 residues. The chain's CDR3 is CASGDKGLMNTGELFF. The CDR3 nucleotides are TGTGCCAGCGGGGATAAGGGACTCATGAACACCGGGGAGCTGTTTTTT.